These 23 T cell receptor beta chains were all obtained from the same sample, sequenced in a study of OX40 agonist ivuxolimab in advanced cancers. TCRdb keeps only in-frame clones here, not all; method: immunoSEQ multiplex PCR. The sample lists approximately 68,000 clones, about four fifths seen once, with 6.5% to 7.5% in the top ten. This material consisted of CD4+ or CD8+ T cells sorted from blood, taken in a trial of the OX40 agonist ivuxolimab. These receptors came from an adult with an advanced solid tumor such as melanoma, head and neck, liver or kidney cancer.

J is TRBJ1-5 and V is TRBV28, with D unresolved. Trimming pared 3 bases from V and 0 bases from J, leaving 15 bases between. This CDR3 has 17 amino acids. Germline V lookup: CDR1 MDHEN, CDR2 SYDVKM. DNA of the CDR3: TGTGCCAGCAGTTTTACGACGGGTAGACCTAGCAATCAGCCCCAGCATTTT. This sequence encodes CASSFTTGRPSNQPQHF.

The J gene is TRBJ2-3, the V gene TRBV21-1; the tabulated D call, TRBD1, remains unverified against the DNA. TRBV21-1 is recorded as a pseudogene. This CDR3 is 18 amino acids long. For the CDR3, the DNA is TGTGCCAGCTTACGTGCAAAACCGGACAGGGCCGGTTCGGATACGCAGTATTTT. It codes for CASLRAKPDRAGSDTQYF.

The chain joins TRBV5-1 to TRBJ2-1; 10 bases fit TRBD2. The V and J ends lost 5 bases and 2 bases, in that order; junction bases with no gene match: 4. CDR3 length: 15 residues. Germline CDR1 SGHRS, CDR2 YFSETQ. The CDR3 DNA sequence: TGCGCCAGCAGGGATAGCGGGGGGACCTACAATGAGCAGTTCTTC. This codes for CASRDSGGTYNEQFF.

In DNA form, the CDR3 reads TGTGCTAGTGGTTTGGGGCCGCAGTATTTT. It translates to CASGLGPQYF. The V call is TRBV12-5, the J call TRBJ2-3; D is undetermined. There are 10 residues in the CDR3. In germline, CDR1 is LGHNT, CDR2 FRNRAP. V gave up 1 base and J gave up 10 bases, with 3 bases separating them. Full variable domain (rest looked up from reference TRBV12-5 and TRBJ2-3): DARVTQTPRHKVTEMGQEVTMRCQPILGHNTVFWYRQTMMQGLELLAYFRNRAPLDDSGMPKDRFSAEMPDATLATLKIQPSEPRDSAVYFCASGLGPQYFGPGTRLTVL.

The rearrangement joins TRBV7-2 to TRBJ1-1; D gene ambiguous. Germline V gene data show CDR1 as SGHTA and CDR2 as FQGNSA. Deletions cut 5 bases from V and 4 bases from J, with 17 bases between. The CDR3 covers 15 residues. The CDR3 DNA follows: TGTGCCAGCAGCCTCAAGATTGTGGGGTCCACTGAAGCTTTCTTT. Residues: CASSLKIVGSTEAFF. Full variable domain (missing parts from reference TRBV7-2 and TRBJ1-1): GAGVSQSPSNKVTEKGKDVELRCDPISGHTALYWYRQSLGQGLEFLIYFQGNSAPDKSGLPSDRFSAERTGGSVSTLTIQRTQQEDSAVYLCASSLKIVGSTEAFFGQGTRLTVV.

The chain employs TRBV6-5 and TRBJ1-5; D remains ambiguous. V lost 0 bases, J lost 1 base, and 1 base lay in between. CDR3 length: 13 amino acids. From germline, CDR1 is MNHEY and CDR2 SVGAGI. CDR3 residues: CASSYSSNQPQHF. The CDR3 DNA reads TGTGCCAGCAGTTACTCAAGCAATCAGCCCCAGCATTTT.

The chain employs TRBV2 and TRBJ2-2; D call uncertain. The V end was cut by 7 bases, the J end by 6 bases, with 15 bases between. The germline CDR1 and CDR2 sequences are SNHLY and FYNNEI. CDR3 length equals 14 residues. CDR3 DNA sequence: TGTGCCAGCATTACTTATATATCTGCCGGGGAGCTGTTTTTT. The encoded protein is CASITYISAGELFF.

This chain links TRBV11-2 with TRBJ2-1; 9 positions match TRBD1. CDR3 size: 19 residues. With V trimmed by 4 bases and J by 6 bases, 19 bases remained unmatched. Germline V gene sequence: CDR1 SGHAT, CDR2 FQNNGV. The CDR3 loop is CASSSNDRDREDDVNEQFF. The CDR3, as DNA: TGTGCCAGCAGCTCAAACGACCGGGACAGGGAAGACGACGTCAATGAGCAGTTCTTC.

The J gene is TRBJ1-1, the V gene TRBV6-1; D gene ambiguous. The V gene lost 3 bases and the J gene lost 0 bases, with 11 bases spanning the gap. Looked up from germline, CDR1 is MNHNS and CDR2 is SASEGT. The CDR3 extends over 15 amino acids. The chain's CDR3 is CASSEWGGVNTEAFF. CDR3 sequence (DNA): TGTGCCAGCAGTGAGTGGGGTGGGGTGAACACTGAAGCTTTCTTT.

The sample holds a few counts of this clone. The chain employs TRBV14 and TRBJ2-7, with D tentatively TRBD1 (7 bases). The germline V and J ends were trimmed by 4 bases and 2 bases, with 12 bases remaining between them. The CDR3 is made up of 14 amino acids. The V gene's germline CDR1 is SGHDN and CDR2 FVKESK. In DNA form, the CDR3 reads TGTGCCAGCAGCCCGCAGGGGGGCCCCTACGAGCAGTACTTC. Its protein is CASSPQGGPYEQYF.

The chain uses TRBV5-1 and TRBJ2-2, with 9 positions matching TRBD2. Per the germline V gene, CDR1 is SGHRS and CDR2 is YFSETQ. J was trimmed by 5 bases and V by 4 bases; bases with no gene match: 6. CDR3 length equals 15 residues. The CDR3 reads CASSTDLAGTGELFF. The CDR3 DNA reads TGCGCCAGCAGCACGGATCTAGCGGGAACCGGGGAGCTGTTTTTT.

The genes are TRBV6-6 and TRBJ2-1, with no clear D. The CDR3 is 12 amino acids. Looked up from germline, CDR1 is MNHNY and CDR2 is SVGAGI (reference sequence). The V end was cut by 5 bases, the J end by 6 bases, with 8 bases between. The CDR3 sequence is CASSPSTNEQFF. CDR3 bases: TGTGCCAGCAGTCCATCTACCAATGAGCAGTTCTTC.

The gene calls are TRBV5-6 and TRBJ1-4; TRBD1 is a possible D gene (5 bases). The CDR3 is 15 amino acids. The V and J ends lost 4 bases and 8 bases respectively, with 18 bases between them. Germline CDR1 SGHDT, CDR2 YYEEEE. The CDR3 here is CASSPGGGIGEKLFF. CDR3 nucleotide sequence: TGTGCCAGCAGCCCTGGCGGGGGTATCGGAGAAAAACTGTTTTTT.

This clone was recorded once. J is TRBJ1-2 and V is TRBV5-6; D is perhaps TRBD1 (6 bases). Germline lookup yields CDR1 SGHDT and CDR2 YYEEEE. This CDR3 comprises 15 residues. The germline V and J ends were trimmed by 0 bases and 7 bases, with 16 bases remaining between them. CDR3: CASSLADGTIGGYTF. For the CDR3, the DNA is TGTGCCAGCAGCTTGGCCGACGGGACAATTGGTGGCTACACCTTC.

V gene TRBV7-6 combines with J gene TRBJ2-5; 16 positions agree with TRBD2. The CDR3 is 22 residues long. Germline values: CDR1 SGHVS, CDR2 FNYEAQ. V lost 2 bases and J lost 0; bases outside the gene matches: 15. CDR3 amino acids: CASSLPRTLLGLAGGHQETQYF. CDR3 coding DNA: TGTGCCAGCAGCTTACCAAGGACCTTATTGGGACTAGCGGGGGGGCACCAAGAGACCCAGTACTTC.

The rearrangement links TRBV6-5 to TRBJ2-2; TRBD1 matches at 8 bases. The CDR3 loop spans 15 amino acids. Trimming took 6 bases from V and 2 from J; bases not matched to a gene: 5. The V gene's germline CDR1 is MNHEY and CDR2 SVGAGI. The CDR3 DNA sequence: TGTGCCAGCAGGGAGCAGGGGGCAAACACCGGGGAGCTGTTTTTT. Its protein is CASREQGANTGELFF.

V and J are TRBV6-5 and TRBJ2-2, with D possibly matching TRBD2 (5 bases). The V end was cut by 2 bases, the J end by 7 bases, with 8 bases between. The CDR3 has 13 residues. Germline CDR1 reads MNHEY; CDR2 reads SVGAGI. The CDR3 region is CASSYDGGGELFF. The CDR3 bases are TGTGCCAGCAGTTACGACGGAGGCGGGGAGCTGTTTTTT.

The chain uses TRBV2 and TRBJ2-3; TRBD1 agrees at 8 bases. V was clipped by 3 bases and J by 7 bases; unmatched bases: 6. This CDR3 is 14 amino acids long. Germline loops: CDR1 SNHLY, CDR2 FYNNEI. CDR3 amino acids: CASSEDRVDNTQYF. In DNA, the CDR3 is TGTGCCAGCAGTGAGGACAGGGTAGATAATACGCAGTATTTT. The full variable domain, rest sourced from reference TRBV2 and TRBJ2-3, is EPEVTQTPSHQVTQMGQEVILRCVPISNHLYFYWYRQILGQKVEFLVSFYNNEISEKSEIFDDQFSVERPDGSNFTLKIRSTKLEDSAMYFCASSEDRVDNTQYFGPGTRLTVL.

The table lists this clone with a count of one. The chain carries TRBV9 and TRBJ1-2, with TRBD1 matching over 10 bases. The J segment lost 2 bases and the V segment lost 3 bases, leaving 10 bases of the junction unmatched. Per the germline V gene, CDR1 is SGDLS and CDR2 is YYNGEE. The CDR3 totals 17 residues. CDR3 coding DNA: TGTGCCAGCAGCGCCCAACGGCGGGACAGGGGCAACTATGGCTACACCTTC. Residues: CASSAQRRDRGNYGYTF.

V is TRBV2 and J is TRBJ1-5; weak D call: TRBD1 (5 bases). Germline V lookup: CDR1 SNHLY, CDR2 FYNNEI. Trimming left V 3 bases short and J 2 bases short, with 11 bases between. The CDR3 sequence is 15 residues long. The DNA for the CDR3 is TGTGCCAGCAGTGAGATGGGGGTTGGCAATCAGCCCCAGCATTTT. Protein product: CASSEMGVGNQPQHF.

Worth noting for this clone: Other DNA sequences within the sample encode an identical CDR3. The chain carries TRBV28 and TRBJ2-7, with 7 nucleotides matching TRBD1. V was clipped by 6 bases and J by 2 bases; unmatched bases: 4. This CDR3 spans 13 amino acids. Germline V gene data show CDR1 as MDHEN and CDR2 as SYDVKM. CDR3 amino acids: CASRGQGAYEQYF. The DNA of the CDR3 is TGTGCCAGCAGAGGGCAGGGGGCCTACGAGCAGTACTTC.

V and J are TRBV5-4 and TRBJ2-3, with 8 bases lining up with TRBD2. CDR1 and CDR2 (germline): SGHNT, YYREEE (reference sequence). Germline trimming cut 4 bases from V and 6 bases from J; bases unmatched to any gene: 4. The CDR3 contains 13 residues. CDR3 in amino acids: CASSPGGGDTQYF. As DNA, the CDR3 is TGTGCCAGCAGCCCCGGCGGGGGGGATACGCAGTATTTT.

The chain joins TRBV19 to TRBJ2-2; D possibly matches TRBD1 or TRBD2 (5 bases each). The V gene's germline CDR1 is LNHDA and CDR2 SQIVND (reference sequence). This CDR3 is built from 16 residues. The V end was cut by 4 bases, the J end by 2 bases, with 14 bases between. The CDR3 DNA sequence: TGTGCCAGTAGTACTTGGGGGTTCGGCAACACCGGGGAGCTGTTTTTT. It specifies CASSTWGFGNTGELFF.